Shown below are 16 T cell receptor beta chains from a single sample sequenced in a study of cytomegalovirus exposure and HLA in healthy donors. 60 Vbeta and 13 Jbeta primers were used in PCR. TCRdb's copy holds only in-frame clones and misses some; the assay was immunoSEQ multiplex PCR. The sample carries approximately 190,000 clones, more than 75% recorded once. Sequenced sample: PBMCs. Receptors originate from a man aged 25 to 40 in good health and CMV-seronegative.

This clone was detected only once. This chain connects TRBV7-8 to TRBJ2-2; D is unclear. The germline V gene encodes CDR1 SGHVS and CDR2 FQNEAQ. This CDR3 spans 14 amino acids. The V and J ends lost 1 base and 5 bases respectively, with 8 bases between them. Here the CDR3 reads CASSLVAVTGELFF. The CDR3 coding sequence is TGTGCCAGCAGCTTAGTGGCGGTTACCGGGGAGCTGTTTTTT.

V is TRBV5-1 and J is TRBJ2-3, with D maybe TRBD2 (7 bases). The V end lost 2 bases, the J end lost 4 bases, and 14 bases lay between the germline ends. The CDR3 has 15 residues. The germline V gene has CDR1 SGHRS and CDR2 YFSETQ. CDR3 in amino acids: CASSFGGLGADTQYF. CDR3 in DNA: TGCGCCAGCAGCTTCGGGGGGCTTGGGGCAGATACGCAGTATTTT.

V gene TRBV5-4 combines with J gene TRBJ2-1; D uncertain. The V and J ends lost 0 bases and 5 bases respectively, with 6 bases between them. CDR1 SGHNT and CDR2 YYREEE come from the germline V gene (reference sequence). The length of the CDR3 is 13 residues. DNA of the CDR3: TGTGCCAGCAGCTTGGAAGCCCACAATGAGCAGTTCTTC. Translating gives CASSLEAHNEQFF.

This chain connects TRBV27 to TRBJ2-7; 8 positions match TRBD2. The junction had 2 bases not matched to a gene; V was cut back by 1 base and J by 0 bases. The CDR3 is made up of 15 amino acids. The V gene's germline CDR1 is MNHEY and CDR2 SMNVEV (reference sequence). CDR3 DNA: TGTGCCAGCAGTTTATTAGGGACTAGCTCCTACGAGCAGTACTTC. It encodes CASSLLGTSSYEQYF.

The chain uses TRBV19 and TRBJ1-4; TRBD1 matches at 9 bases. The V and J ends lost 8 bases and 3 bases, in that order; junction bases with no gene match: 4. This CDR3 comprises 14 residues. Germline CDR1 and CDR2: LNHDA and SQIVND (reference sequence). The CDR3 sequence: CASAWDRANEKLFF. CDR3 in DNA: TGTGCCAGTGCCTGGGACAGGGCTAATGAAAAACTGTTTTTT.

The rearrangement uses TRBV27 and TRBJ2-1; 9 nucleotides line up with TRBD2. The CDR3 length is 16 residues. V trimming: 5 bases; J trimming: 10 bases; junction bases outside the gene matches: 15. CDR1 and CDR2 (germline): MNHEY, SMNVEV (reference sequence). Here the CDR3 reads CASSPRSSGGRGEQFF. As DNA, the CDR3 is TGTGCCAGCAGTCCCCGGAGTAGCGGGGGTCGGGGGGAGCAGTTCTTC.

The chain links TRBV27 to TRBJ2-1, with D perhaps TRBD2 (6 bases). The germline gives CDR1 MNHEY, CDR2 SMNVEV (reference sequence). The length of the CDR3 is 16 residues. V lost 0 bases and J 1 base, leaving 10 bases between the germline ends. The CDR3 loop reads CASSLSYGGSYNEQFF. In DNA form, the CDR3 reads TGTGCCAGCAGTTTATCCTACGGGGGTTCCTACAATGAGCAGTTCTTC.

The genes are TRBV19 and TRBJ1-1; perhaps TRBD1 as D (6 bases). The CDR3 loop spans 11 amino acids. Germline V gives CDR1 LNHDA, CDR2 SQIVND (reference sequence). V lost 4 bases and J lost 11, with 11 bases in between. This chain's CDR3 is CASSRTGIAFF. CDR3 coding DNA: TGTGCCAGTAGTAGAACAGGGATCGCTTTCTTT.

This clone was picked up one time. The rearrangement uses TRBV5-4 and TRBJ1-3; 12 bases agree with TRBD1. Germline CDR1 SGHNT, CDR2 YYREEE (reference sequence). The CDR3 is 17 amino acids. V lost 4 bases to trimming and J lost 3 bases; unmatched junction nucleotides: 8. In DNA, the CDR3 is TGTGCCAGCAGCGTCGGGACAGGGGGCGAGGTTGGAAACACCATATATTTT. This translates into CASSVGTGGEVGNTIYF.

V and J are TRBV18 and TRBJ2-6; TRBD1 aligns across 9 bases. V lost 4 bases, J lost 0 bases, and 10 bases stayed unmatched. The CDR3 is 19 residues long. Looked up from germline, CDR1 is KGHSH and CDR2 is LQKENI. The chain's CDR3 is CASSRGVGQGFSGANVLTF. As DNA, the CDR3 is TGTGCCAGCTCACGTGGTGTGGGACAGGGATTCTCTGGGGCCAACGTCCTGACTTTC.

The chain uses TRBV19 and TRBJ2-7, with TRBD1 identical over 10 bases. V lost 9 bases and J lost 3; bases outside the gene matches: 5. In germline, CDR1 is LNHDA, CDR2 SQIVND (reference sequence). The CDR3 is 13 amino acids. The CDR3 DNA reads TGTGCCAGCGGGGACAGGGGACGCTACGAGCAGTACTTC. Translation gives CASGDRGRYEQYF.

The rearrangement joins TRBV27 to TRBJ2-7, with 10 positions matching TRBD1. The germline gives CDR1 MNHEY, CDR2 SMNVEV (reference sequence). The length of the CDR3 is 14 residues. V dropped 3 bases and J dropped 3; count of bases not matched to a gene: 2. The CDR3 loop is CASSFRDRGYEQYF. CDR3 nucleotide sequence: TGTGCCAGCAGTTTCAGGGACAGGGGCTACGAGCAGTACTTC.

The rearrangement joins TRBV7-9 to TRBJ1-1, with 7 bases that match TRBD1. CDR1 is SEHNR and CDR2 is FQNEAQ in the germline V gene (reference sequence). V trimming: 5 bases; J trimming: 5 bases; junction bases outside the gene matches: 8. The CDR3 consists of 14 residues. CDR3 DNA: TGTGCCAGCAGCCCGACAGGGACCGCGACTGAAGCTTTCTTT. This sequence encodes CASSPTGTATEAFF.

V and J are TRBV4-1 and TRBJ2-3, with D possibly being TRBD2 (5 bases). The CDR3 spans 16 residues. Germline V lookup: CDR1 MGHRA, CDR2 YSYEKL. V was trimmed by 1 base and J by 2 bases, leaving 13 bases between them. Written as DNA, the CDR3 is TGCGCCAGCAGCCAAGGACGAGAGACTATCACAGATACGCAGTATTTT. It codes for CASSQGRETITDTQYF.

This chain joins TRBV30 and TRBJ2-1; 7 positions agree with TRBD1. V dropped 5 bases and J dropped 4; count of bases not matched to a gene: 5. The CDR3 has 13 residues. CDR1 and CDR2 (germline): GTSNPN, SVGIG (reference sequence). Here the CDR3 DNA reads TGTGCCTGGTTTCGGGGACAGTACAATGAGCAGTTCTTC. Translated, it gives CAWFRGQYNEQFF.

V usage is TRBV23-1 and J usage is TRBJ2-5; TRBD2 matches 12 bases. TRBV23-1 is noted as an ORF with a role that remains uncertain. Germline trimming cut 4 bases from V and 1 base from J; bases unmatched to any gene: 4. The CDR3 spans 16 residues. The CDR3 region is CASSLRTSGTQETQYF. The DNA of the CDR3 is TGCGCCAGCAGTCTCCGGACTAGCGGGACCCAAGAGACCCAGTACTTC.